The rows below give T cell receptor beta chains drawn from one sample of a study of cytomegalovirus exposure and HLA in healthy donors. Sequenced by immunoSEQ multiplex PCR; TCRdb stores in-frame clones only, minus some. Of about 210,000 clones listed, roughly 83% are singletons. The sequenced sample consisted of PBMCs. These receptors all stem from a male donor in good health and CMV-seropositive. CDR3s include the opening cysteine and the closing phenylalanine or tryptophan. Where a row states a size, it is once, few, many or the class of an expanded clone; other rows omit it.

J gene,V gene,clone size,CDR3 protein
TRBJ1-2,TRBV9,-,CASSVEGHNFYGYTF
TRBJ2-1,TRBV25-1,-,CASSNSGGPNEQFF
TRBJ1-2,TRBV5-1,-,CASSLDQNYGYTF
TRBJ2-3,TRBV7-2,-,CASSLGLAADTQYF
TRBJ1-5,TRBV21-1,-,CASSKARQLSNQPQHF
TRBJ1-1,TRBV5-1,-,CASSPTTGQAAFF
TRBJ2-2,TRBV5-1,-,CASSLMAGLTGELFF
TRBJ2-4,TRBV30,-,CAWSASSKNIQYF
TRBJ1-4,TRBV5-1,few,CASGETGGEKLFF
TRBJ1-2,TRBV4-2,-,CASSPTREGNYGYTF
TRBJ2-1,TRBV25-1,-,CASSGGRSYNEQFF
TRBJ2-7,TRBV5-4,-,CASSRSTSGRESEQYF
-,TRBV9,-,CASSAMTGGEQYF
TRBJ1-1,TRBV5-8,-,CASSLSGGTEAFF
TRBJ1-5,TRBV6-1,-,CASCTDRSLQPQHF
TRBJ2-3,TRBV19,-,CASQLAGPDTQYF
TRBJ2-5,TRBV5-5,-,CASSLGGEETQYF
TRBJ2-7,TRBV11-2,few,CASSFAGQGSSYEQYF
TRBJ1-1,TRBV6-5,-,CASSYDTRNTEAFF
TRBJ2-4,TRBV27,-,CASSSQGAGKNIQYF
TRBJ1-4,TRBV7-2,-,CASSRQVSNEKLFF
TRBJ2-7,TRBV7-2,-,CASRFGASGNYEQYF
TRBJ2-7,TRBV15,-,CATSRGRTSPSEQYF
TRBJ1-5,TRBV7-9,-,CASSLDRNQPQHF
TRBJ2-7,TRBV6-5,-,CASSSLGQGIDEPYF
TRBJ2-5,TRBV15,-,CATSRVTGGGQETQYF
TRBJ2-1,TRBV5-1,few,CASSPGGTSGANEQFF
TRBJ1-2,TRBV6-5,-,CATRDFLYGYTF
TRBJ2-7,TRBV30,-,CAWDPGQGRNEQYF
TRBJ2-5,TRBV25-1,-,CASSGSRDRARGTQYF
TRBJ2-5,TRBV6-1,-,CASSRTSAYQETQYF
TRBJ2-7,TRBV21-1,-,CASSKGHRGTTKEQYF
TRBJ2-1,TRBV4-3,-,CASSPETAYNEQFF
TRBJ2-3,TRBV9,-,CASSSRTSRGTGDTQYF
TRBJ2-5,TRBV6-8,-,CASSYRSRGDQETQYF
TRBJ2-2,TRBV7-3,-,CASSPYSNTGELFF
TRBJ1-2,TRBV5-1,-,CASSPPTGGQGYTF
TRBJ2-1,TRBV10-3,-,CAIRHSGSLDNEQFF
TRBJ2-7,TRBV7-9,-,CASSRFTSGGLYEQYF
TRBJ2-7,TRBV6-5,-,CASTGSVHEQYF
TRBJ2-7,TRBV4-1,-,CASSPLRANEQYF
TRBJ2-1,TRBV7-3,few,CASSLGTGLGEQFF
TRBJ2-1,TRBV6-6,-,CASNPPGGEQFF
TRBJ2-3,TRBV19,once,CASSMTSSTDTQYF
TRBJ2-7,TRBV7-8,-,CASSPGTSEYGEQYF
TRBJ2-7,TRBV27,once,CASSLITGYAYEQYF
TRBJ1-5,TRBV27,-,CASSLERGSNQPQHF
TRBJ2-7,TRBV12-2,-,CASRFSMLAGAYEQYF
TRBJ1-2,TRBV6-6,-,CASRQATYGYTF
TRBJ1-5,TRBV28,-,CASSLNGVVQPQHF
TRBJ1-2,TRBV7-2,-,CASSAGGYGGGYTF